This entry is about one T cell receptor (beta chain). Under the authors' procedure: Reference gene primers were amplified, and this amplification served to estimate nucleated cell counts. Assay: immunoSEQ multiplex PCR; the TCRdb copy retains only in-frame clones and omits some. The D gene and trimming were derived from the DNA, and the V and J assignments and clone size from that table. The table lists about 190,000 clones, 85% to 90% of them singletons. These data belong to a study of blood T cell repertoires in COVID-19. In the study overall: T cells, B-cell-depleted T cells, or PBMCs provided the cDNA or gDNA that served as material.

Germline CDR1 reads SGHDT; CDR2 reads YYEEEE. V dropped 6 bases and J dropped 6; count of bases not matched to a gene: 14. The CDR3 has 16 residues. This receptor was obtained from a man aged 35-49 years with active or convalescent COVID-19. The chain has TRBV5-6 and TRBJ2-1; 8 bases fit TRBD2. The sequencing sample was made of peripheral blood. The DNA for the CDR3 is TGTGCCAGCACCCACACCGGGACTAGTGTCCTCAATGAGCAGTTCTTC. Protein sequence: CASTHTGTSVLNEQFF.